The 18 T cell receptor beta chains presented below share a single source sample, sequenced in a study of shared clonotypes between healthy human individuals. The repertoire was sequenced with immunoSEQ multiplex PCR; TCRdb's copy has only in-frame clones and lacks some. The sample has around 2.1 million clones; about 93% are singletons. CD8 cells classed as naive were CD45RO-negative and positively selected for CCR7, excluding terminally differentiated effector memory CD45RA+ cells. Material for sequencing was naive CD8+ T cells from PBMCs. Source of these receptors: a man younger than 35 in good health. Some clones in this sample may be carry-over from other donors' samples.

The chain links TRBV10-3 to TRBJ2-7; tentative D call: TRBD2 (5 bases). CDR1 ENHRY and CDR2 SYGVKD come from the germline V gene. This CDR3 has 14 residues. The V gene lost 8 bases and the J gene lost 0 bases, with 14 bases spanning the gap. CDR3 in DNA: TGTGCCATCGCGAATCCGGGGATCTCCTACGAGCAGTACTTC. This gives the protein CAIANPGISYEQYF.

The J gene is TRBJ2-7, the V gene TRBV28; 10 bases match TRBD1. In germline, CDR1 is MDHEN, CDR2 SYDVKM. CDR3 length equals 15 residues. J gave up 2 bases and V 7 bases, and 8 bases lay outside the gene matches. CDR3 sequence reads: CASNSPDRGTYEQYF. DNA for the CDR3: TGTGCCAGCAATTCCCCGGACAGGGGGACCTACGAGCAGTACTTC.

V is TRBV11-2 and J is TRBJ2-3, with TRBD2 identical over 8 bases. The CDR3 has 17 amino acids. With 1 base clipped from V and 7 bases from J, the junction kept 13 bases outside the gene matches. CDR1 is SGHAT and CDR2 is FQNNGV in the germline V gene. The CDR3 loop is CASSLGPPGLEAYTQYF. The CDR3 nucleotides read TGTGCCAGCAGCTTAGGACCCCCGGGACTAGAGGCTTATACGCAGTATTTT.

The chain combines TRBV7-9 with TRBJ2-1; D gene ambiguous. The CDR3 loop spans 13 amino acids. Germline assignment: CDR1 SEHNR and CDR2 FQNEAQ (reference sequence). V lost 4 bases, J lost 9 bases, and 13 bases lay in between. The DNA for the CDR3 is TGTGCCAGCAGCTACTTGAGGTATTCTGAGCAGTTCTTC. Translating it yields CASSYLRYSEQFF.

The chain links TRBV4-3 to TRBJ2-2; D unclear. The CDR3 totals 17 residues. Trimming removed 4 bases from V and 0 bases from J, with 15 bases in between. The germline gives CDR1 LGHNA, CDR2 YSLEER. CDR3 sequence (DNA): TGCGCCAGCAGCCCTCCCCTCCGCGTCGCGAACACCGGGGAGCTGTTTTTT. Amino acid sequence: CASSPPLRVANTGELFF.

The chain has TRBV4-2 and TRBJ1-2, with a possible D match to TRBD1 (5 bases). There are 17 residues in the CDR3. CDR1 is LGHNA and CDR2 is YNFKEQ in the germline V gene. Trimming pared 0 bases from V and 4 bases from J, leaving 18 bases between. The CDR3 DNA reads as TGTGCCAGCAGCCAAGATCCCGATCGACAGCCCAGCTATGGCTACACCTTC. This gives the protein CASSQDPDRQPSYGYTF.

V gene TRBV7-9 combines with J gene TRBJ1-3; perhaps TRBD1 as D (6 bases). The CDR3 runs to 18 residues. V shed 5 bases and J shed 0 bases, with 20 bases lying between them. Germline V gene lookup returns CDR1 SEHNR and CDR2 FQNEAQ (reference sequence). The CDR3 loop is CASSPSLPSDSSGNTIYF. The DNA for the CDR3 is TGTGCCAGCAGCCCATCCTTACCCTCGGACAGCTCTGGAAACACCATATATTTT.

This clone has more than one count but fewer than ten. CDR3 in amino acids: CASRGPAEAFF. In DNA, the CDR3 is TGTGCCAGCAGGGGGCCAGCTGAAGCTTTCTTT. The chain couples TRBV5-6 to TRBJ1-1; D is possibly TRBD1 (5 bases). Germline V gene data show CDR1 as SGHDT and CDR2 as YYEEEE. This CDR3 spans 11 amino acids. V shed 5 bases and J shed 6 bases, with 8 bases lying between them.

The chain is built from TRBV4-2 and TRBJ2-6; 7 bases match TRBD1. Trimming cost V 4 bases and J 0 bases; bases outside gene matches: 12. Looked up from germline, CDR1 is LGHNA and CDR2 is YNFKEQ. The CDR3 covers 19 residues. The CDR3 loop is CASSPPGQVHSSGANVLTF. In DNA form, the CDR3 reads TGTGCCAGCAGCCCCCCCGGACAGGTTCACAGCTCTGGGGCCAACGTCCTGACTTTC.

This chain connects TRBV14 to TRBJ2-5; D gene uncertain. With 5 bases removed from V and 1 base from J, the gap between germline ends came to 2 bases. The CDR3 has 11 residues. CDR1 is SGHDN and CDR2 is FVKESK in the germline V gene. The CDR3 loop reads CASSGQETQYF. The CDR3 DNA reads as TGTGCCAGCAGCGGCCAAGAGACCCAGTACTTC.

V and J are TRBV29-1 and TRBJ2-1, with D possibly TRBD2 on 6 matching bases. The CDR3 covers 16 residues. V was cut by 5 bases and J by 9 bases, with 26 bases left in between. CDR1 SQVTM and CDR2 ANQGSEA come from the germline V gene. In DNA, the CDR3 is TGCAGCGTTCACCGGCGGGACCGCTCCCCCCCGGGTGAGCAGTTCTTC. This codes for CSVHRRDRSPPGEQFF.

V is TRBV18 and J is TRBJ2-1, with D uncertain. The CDR3 spans 11 residues. Germline V lookup: CDR1 KGHSH, CDR2 LQKENI. Trimming stripped 5 bases from V and 6 bases from J, with 5 bases between. Here the CDR3 reads CASSEVNEQFF. CDR3 DNA sequence: TGTGCCAGCTCAGAGGTCAATGAGCAGTTCTTC. Together with reference TRBV18 and TRBJ2-1, the CDR3 gives the full variable domain: NAGVMQNPRHLVRRRGQEARLRCSPMKGHSHVYWYRQLPEEGLKFMVYLQKENIIDESGMPKERFSAEFPKEGPSILRIQQVVRGDSAAYFCASSEVNEQFFGPGTRLTVL.

This chain uses TRBV7-6 with TRBJ1-1; 7 bases align to TRBD1. Losses at the gene ends were 2 bases for V and 3 bases for J; bases not matched to a gene: 3. The CDR3 contains 14 residues. The germline gives CDR1 SGHVS, CDR2 FNYEAQ. CDR3: CASSLRQGDTEAFF. CDR3 sequence (DNA): TGTGCCAGCAGCTTACGCCAGGGGGACACTGAAGCTTTCTTT.

This chain connects TRBV7-9 to TRBJ2-1; D uncertain. V was pared by 0 bases and J by 8 bases, with 14 bases between. Germline CDR1 SEHNR, CDR2 FQNEAQ (reference sequence). The CDR3 consists of 15 residues. The CDR3 spells CASSLAGPIGDEQFF. The CDR3 nucleotides are TGTGCCAGCAGCTTAGCCGGGCCTATTGGGGATGAGCAGTTCTTC.

The table lists this clone with a count of one. The gene calls are TRBV10-2 and TRBJ2-1; 7 bases are a match to TRBD1. The CDR3 has 15 amino acids. V shed 1 base and J 4 bases; nucleotides not matched to a gene: 4. Germline CDR1 WSHSY, CDR2 SAAADI. The CDR3 coding sequence is TGCGCCAGCAGTGAGTTTGGGGGACAGTACAATGAGCAGTTCTTC. Its protein product is CASSEFGGQYNEQFF.

The V call is TRBV27, the J call TRBJ2-5; D is ambiguous. V was shortened by 3 bases and J by 5 bases, with 22 bases between the two germline ends. The CDR3 is made up of 17 amino acids. Germline-derived CDR1 and CDR2 are MNHEY and SMNVEV (reference sequence). In DNA, the CDR3 is TGTGCCAGCAGTTTTTTGGGTACTGGTGGGGTTACTGAGACCCAGTACTTC. It translates to CASSFLGTGGVTETQYF.

The rearrangement uses TRBV5-1 and TRBJ2-7, with TRBD2 identical over 9 bases. The CDR3 totals 15 residues. Germline V gene data show CDR1 as SGHRS and CDR2 as YFSETQ. J lost 5 bases, V lost 0 bases, and 6 bases had no gene match. The CDR3 region has the DNA TGCGCCAGCAGCTTGGCCGCGGGAGGGCCCCACGAGCAGTACTTC. This codes for CASSLAAGGPHEQYF.

V is TRBV28 and J is TRBJ2-7, with TRBD2 matching over 7 bases. The germline V gene encodes CDR1 MDHEN and CDR2 SYDVKM. This CDR3 is built from 15 residues. V dropped 5 bases and J dropped 0; count of bases not matched to a gene: 7. CDR3 sequence: CASSQLAPASYEQYF. CDR3 in DNA: TGTGCCAGCAGTCAACTAGCGCCGGCCTCCTACGAGCAGTACTTC.